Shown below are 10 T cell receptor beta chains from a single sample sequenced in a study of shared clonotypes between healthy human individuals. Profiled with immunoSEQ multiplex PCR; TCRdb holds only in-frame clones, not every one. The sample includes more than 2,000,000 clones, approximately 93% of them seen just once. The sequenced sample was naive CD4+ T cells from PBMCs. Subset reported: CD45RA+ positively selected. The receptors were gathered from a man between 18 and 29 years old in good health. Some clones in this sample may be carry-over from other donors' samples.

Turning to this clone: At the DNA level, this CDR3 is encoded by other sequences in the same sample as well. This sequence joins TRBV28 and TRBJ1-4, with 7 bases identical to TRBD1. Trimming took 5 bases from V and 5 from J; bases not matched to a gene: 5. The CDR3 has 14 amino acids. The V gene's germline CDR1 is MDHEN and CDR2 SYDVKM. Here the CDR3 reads CASSSGTENEKLFF. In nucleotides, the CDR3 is TGTGCCAGCAGTAGCGGGACAGAGAATGAAAAACTGTTTTTT.

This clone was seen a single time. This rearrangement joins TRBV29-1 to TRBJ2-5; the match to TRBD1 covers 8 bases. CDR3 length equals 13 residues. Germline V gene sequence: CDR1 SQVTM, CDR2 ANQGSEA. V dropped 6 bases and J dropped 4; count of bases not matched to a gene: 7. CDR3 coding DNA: TGCAGCGTAATCCGGACAGGGACAGAGACCCAGTACTTC. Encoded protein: CSVIRTGTETQYF.

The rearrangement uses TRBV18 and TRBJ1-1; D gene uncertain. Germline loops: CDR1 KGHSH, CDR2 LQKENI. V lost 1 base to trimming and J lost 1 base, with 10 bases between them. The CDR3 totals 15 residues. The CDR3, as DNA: TGTGCCAGCTCACCACTGGGGAGCGAGAACACTGAAGCTTTCTTT. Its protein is CASSPLGSENTEAFF. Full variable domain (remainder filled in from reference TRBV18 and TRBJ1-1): NAGVMQNPRHLVRRRGQEARLRCSPMKGHSHVYWYRQLPEEGLKFMVYLQKENIIDESGMPKERFSAEFPKEGPSILRIQQVVRGDSAAYFCASSPLGSENTEAFFGQGTRLTVV.

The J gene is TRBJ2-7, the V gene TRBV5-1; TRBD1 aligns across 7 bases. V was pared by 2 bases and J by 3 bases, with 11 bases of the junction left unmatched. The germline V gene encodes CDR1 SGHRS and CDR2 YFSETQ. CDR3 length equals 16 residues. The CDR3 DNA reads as TGCGCCAGCAGCTTCGACAGGGCCCTACAATTCTACGAGCAGTACTTC. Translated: CASSFDRALQFYEQYF.

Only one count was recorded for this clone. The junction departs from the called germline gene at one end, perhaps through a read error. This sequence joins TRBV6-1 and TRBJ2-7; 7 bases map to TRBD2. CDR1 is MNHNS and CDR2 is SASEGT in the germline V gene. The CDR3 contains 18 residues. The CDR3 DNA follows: TGTGCCAGCAATGAAAGAGGGAGAGTTTGGCTAGCGGCCTACGAGCAGTACTTC. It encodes CASNERGRVWLAAYEQYF.

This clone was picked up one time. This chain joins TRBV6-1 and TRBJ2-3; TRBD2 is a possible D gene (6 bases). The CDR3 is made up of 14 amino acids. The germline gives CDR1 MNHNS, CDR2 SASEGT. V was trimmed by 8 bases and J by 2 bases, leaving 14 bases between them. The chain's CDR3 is CASGLRGNTDTQYF. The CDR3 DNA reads TGTGCCAGCGGCCTCCGGGGGAACACAGATACGCAGTATTTT.

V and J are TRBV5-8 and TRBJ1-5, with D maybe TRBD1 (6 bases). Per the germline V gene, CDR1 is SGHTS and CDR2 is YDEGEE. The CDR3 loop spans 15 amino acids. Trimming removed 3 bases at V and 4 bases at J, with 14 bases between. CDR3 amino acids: CASSYGTSFNQPQHF. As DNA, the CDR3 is TGTGCCAGCAGCTACGGGACAAGCTTTAATCAGCCCCAGCATTTT.

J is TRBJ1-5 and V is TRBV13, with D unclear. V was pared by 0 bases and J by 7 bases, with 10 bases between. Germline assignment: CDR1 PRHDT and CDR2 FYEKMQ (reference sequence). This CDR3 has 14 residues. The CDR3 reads CASSLGRSEQPQHF. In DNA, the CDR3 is TGTGCCAGCAGCTTAGGCCGTTCGGAACAGCCCCAGCATTTT.

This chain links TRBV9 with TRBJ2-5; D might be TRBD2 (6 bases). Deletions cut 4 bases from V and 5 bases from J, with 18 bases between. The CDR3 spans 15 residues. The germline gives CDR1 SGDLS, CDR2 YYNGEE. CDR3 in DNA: TGTGCCAGCAGCCCCGCCGGTGGGGGGATGGAGACCCAGTACTTC. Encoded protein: CASSPAGGGMETQYF.

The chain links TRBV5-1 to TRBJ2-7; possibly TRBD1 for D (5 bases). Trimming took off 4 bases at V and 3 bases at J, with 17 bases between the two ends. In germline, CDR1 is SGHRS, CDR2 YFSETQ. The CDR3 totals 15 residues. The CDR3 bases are TGCGCCAGCAGCCCCGGCCCAGGACAAATCTACGAGCAGTACTTC. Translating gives CASSPGPGQIYEQYF.